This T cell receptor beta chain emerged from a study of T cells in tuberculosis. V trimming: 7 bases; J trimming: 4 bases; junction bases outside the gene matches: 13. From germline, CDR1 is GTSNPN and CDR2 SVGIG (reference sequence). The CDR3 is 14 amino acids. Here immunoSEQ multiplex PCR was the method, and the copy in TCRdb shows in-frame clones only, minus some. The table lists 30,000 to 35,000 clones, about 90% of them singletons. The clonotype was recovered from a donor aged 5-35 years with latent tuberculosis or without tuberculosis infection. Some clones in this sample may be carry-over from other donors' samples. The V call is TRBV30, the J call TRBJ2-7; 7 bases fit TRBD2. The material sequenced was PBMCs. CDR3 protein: CALVSREGRYEQYF. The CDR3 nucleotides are TGTGCCTTGGTTTCTAGGGAGGGGAGGTACGAGCAGTACTTC.